The 16 T cell receptor beta chains given below trace back to one sample, sequenced in a study of PD-L1 blockade in urothelial cancer. TCRdb keeps only in-frame clones here, not all; method: immunoSEQ multiplex PCR. The sample has about 43,000 clones; 88% are singletons. Sequenced material: PBMCs, taken around atezolizumab (anti-PD-L1) treatment. The receptors come from an older woman with urothelial cancer.

V gene TRBV12-5 combines with J gene TRBJ1-4; maybe TRBD1 (5 bases). The CDR3 loop spans 15 amino acids. CDR1 and CDR2 (germline): LGHNT, FRNRAP. V lost 0 bases and J lost 8, with 13 bases in between. This CDR3 is CASGLVGTGEEKLFF. The CDR3, as DNA: TGTGCTAGTGGTTTGGTGGGGACGGGGGAGGAAAAACTGTTTTTT.

V usage is TRBV5-6 and J usage is TRBJ1-4, with 7 bases that match TRBD1. With V trimmed by 3 bases and J by 2 bases, 7 bases remained unmatched. CDR1 is SGHDT and CDR2 is YYEEEE in the germline V gene. The CDR3 runs to 16 residues. The CDR3 loop reads CASSYGQDETNEKLFF. DNA of the CDR3: TGTGCCAGCAGCTACGGACAGGACGAGACTAATGAAAAACTGTTTTTT.

The V gene is TRBV7-3, the J gene TRBJ2-1, with D possibly matching TRBD2 (5 bases). The CDR3 totals 13 residues. Germline loops: CDR1 SGHTA, CDR2 FQGTGA. The germline V and J ends were trimmed by 5 bases and 15 bases, with 20 bases remaining between them. CDR3 residues: CASSPPARGDLFF. The CDR3 region has the DNA TGTGCCAGCAGCCCCCCCGCTCGGGGTGACTTGTTCTTC.

The chain combines TRBV6-1 with TRBJ2-2, with 7 bases lining up with TRBD1. CDR3 length: 14 amino acids. V gave up 7 bases and J gave up 2 bases; unmatched junction bases: 4. Germline V gene lookup returns CDR1 MNHNS and CDR2 SASEGT. The DNA of the CDR3 is TGTGCCAGCAAAAGGGACAGTAACACCGGGGAGCTGTTTTTT. It is translated as CASKRDSNTGELFF.

DNA of the CDR3: TGTGCCAGCACCCTCCGGGGGGGGGCACGATGGACCCAGTACTTC. It specifies CASTLRGGARWTQYF. V and J are TRBV28 and TRBJ2-5, with 8 bases that match TRBD2. Germline assignment: CDR1 MDHEN and CDR2 SYDVKM. CDR3 length: 15 amino acids. With V trimmed by 7 bases and J by 7 bases, 14 bases remained unmatched.

The chain recombines TRBV18 with TRBJ2-7; D is uncertain. CDR3 length: 12 residues. Trimming took 6 bases from V and 4 from J, leaving 10 bases between them. Germline V gene data show CDR1 as KGHSH and CDR2 as LQKENI. CDR3 protein: CASSEISYEQYF. Here the CDR3 DNA reads TGTGCCAGCTCTGAGATATCGTACGAGCAGTACTTC.

The chain joins TRBV6-5 to TRBJ2-2; TRBD2 might be the D (5 bases). The germline V gene has CDR1 MNHEY and CDR2 SVGAGI. Trimming stripped 0 bases from V and 2 bases from J, with 7 bases between. This CDR3 region has 15 residues. CDR3 sequence: CASSYSRGNTGELFF. The CDR3 region has the DNA TGTGCCAGCAGTTACTCCCGGGGTAACACCGGGGAGCTGTTTTTT.

Here the CDR3 reads CASSPTGSSYEQYF. In nucleotides, the CDR3 is TGTGCCAGTAGTCCCACAGGGAGCTCCTACGAGCAGTACTTC. The chain couples TRBV19 to TRBJ2-7; tentative D call: TRBD1 (6 bases). Germline CDR1 is LNHDA and CDR2 is SQIVND (reference sequence). The V gene lost 5 bases and the J gene lost 0 bases, with 11 bases spanning the gap. This CDR3 contains 14 residues.

This clone was seen many times. The rearrangement uses TRBV19 and TRBJ1-5, with D tentatively TRBD1 (5 bases). The length of the CDR3 is 13 residues. V was trimmed by 3 bases and J by 5 bases, leaving 8 bases between them. CDR1 is LNHDA and CDR2 is SQIVND in the germline V gene (reference sequence). In DNA form, the CDR3 reads TGTGCCAGTAGTATGCGACAGCATCAGCCCCAGCATTTT. It translates to CASSMRQHQPQHF.

The chain combines TRBV9 with TRBJ2-3, with D possibly matching TRBD1 (6 bases). CDR1 is SGDLS and CDR2 is YYNGEE in the germline V gene. The V end was cut by 0 bases, the J end by 5 bases, with 13 bases between. The length of the CDR3 is 15 residues. CDR3 sequence (DNA): TGTGCCAGCAGCGTAGCTTCGGTAGGGGGAGATACGCAGTATTTT. It is translated as CASSVASVGGDTQYF.

The chain is built from TRBV4-3 and TRBJ1-2; D gene unclear. This CDR3 has 14 residues. Germline CDR1 LGHNA, CDR2 YSLEER. V was trimmed by 0 bases and J by 2 bases, leaving 7 bases between them. The CDR3 region is CASSQDSGNYGYTF. The CDR3 nucleotides are TGCGCCAGCAGCCAAGATTCGGGGAACTATGGCTACACCTTC.

The V and J genes are TRBV2 and TRBJ2-2; D remains unclear. Between the trimmed V and J ends, which lost 4 bases and 3 bases, there was a span of 3 bases. This CDR3 is built from 12 residues. CDR1 and CDR2 from the germline V gene are SNHLY and FYNNEI. The CDR3 region is CASSVDTGELFF. In nucleotides, the CDR3 is TGTGCCAGCAGTGTCGACACCGGGGAGCTGTTTTTT.

This sequence joins TRBV18 and TRBJ1-3, with D unresolved. The CDR3 extends over 16 amino acids. V was cut by 1 base and J by 0 bases, with 10 bases left in between. Germline values: CDR1 KGHSH, CDR2 LQKENI. In DNA, the CDR3 is TGTGCCAGCTCACCACTTCAGGTCCCCTCTGGAAACACCATATATTTT. The encoded protein is CASSPLQVPSGNTIYF.

The chain recombines TRBV5-4 with TRBJ2-1; TRBD1 matches at 9 bases. V shed 5 bases and J 1 base; nucleotides not matched to a gene: 4. The CDR3 contains 15 residues. Germline CDR1 SGHNT, CDR2 YYREEE (reference sequence). The CDR3, as DNA: TGTGCCAGCAGGACCGGGACAGGGTCCTACAATGAGCAGTTCTTC. The encoded protein is CASRTGTGSYNEQFF.

The gene calls are TRBV6-5 and TRBJ2-7; 9 nucleotides align to TRBD1. This CDR3 has 14 residues. The germline V gene encodes CDR1 MNHEY and CDR2 SVGAGI. J lost 0 bases, V lost 4 bases, and 1 base had no gene match. CDR3 sequence reads: CASSWDRDSYEQYF. CDR3 nucleotides: TGTGCCAGCAGTTGGGACAGGGACTCCTACGAGCAGTACTTC.

The rearrangement links TRBV28 to TRBJ2-5; D perhaps matches TRBD1 (6 bases). CDR3 size: 14 residues. Germline CDR1 MDHEN, CDR2 SYDVKM. V was pared by 3 bases and J by 2 bases, with 10 bases between. CDR3 sequence reads: CASSFHGQQETQYF. The CDR3 coding sequence is TGTGCCAGCAGTTTCCATGGACAGCAAGAGACCCAGTACTTC.